This note documents a single T cell receptor beta chain sequence. Its target is not known. The data are from a study of CD4 T cells in relation to SARS-CoV-2 and coronaviruses. Overall study context: Convalescent patients had median age roughly 35 years, range roughly 20 to 72.

For approximately 10 days, roughly 100,000 sorted CD4+ cells grew with T cell-depleted PBMCs and CEF. This CDR3 has 17 amino acids. Germline CDR1 is LGHDT and CDR2 is YNNKEL (reference sequence). Trimming cost V 0 bases and J 4 bases, with 18 bases left between them. Sequencing was performed with immunoSEQ multiplex PCR; in TCRdb, only in-frame clones are kept and a portion is missing. The sample yields about 40,000 clones, approximately 82% seen once. Notes on the study in general: No donor gave both pre-pandemic and post-infection samples.

The chain links TRBV3-1 (or the pseudogene TRBV3-2) to TRBJ1-1; a weak D match, TRBD1 (5 bases). Material for sequencing was naive CD4+ T cells from PBMCs, cultured in vitro. Described subset: naive CD4+ T cells isolated by negative enrichment. This TCR came from an adult with COVID-19. CDR3 DNA: TGTGCCAGCAGCCAAGATGGAGTGGGGGGTCGGGGCACTGAAGCTTTCTTT. Its protein is CASSQDGVGGRGTEAFF.